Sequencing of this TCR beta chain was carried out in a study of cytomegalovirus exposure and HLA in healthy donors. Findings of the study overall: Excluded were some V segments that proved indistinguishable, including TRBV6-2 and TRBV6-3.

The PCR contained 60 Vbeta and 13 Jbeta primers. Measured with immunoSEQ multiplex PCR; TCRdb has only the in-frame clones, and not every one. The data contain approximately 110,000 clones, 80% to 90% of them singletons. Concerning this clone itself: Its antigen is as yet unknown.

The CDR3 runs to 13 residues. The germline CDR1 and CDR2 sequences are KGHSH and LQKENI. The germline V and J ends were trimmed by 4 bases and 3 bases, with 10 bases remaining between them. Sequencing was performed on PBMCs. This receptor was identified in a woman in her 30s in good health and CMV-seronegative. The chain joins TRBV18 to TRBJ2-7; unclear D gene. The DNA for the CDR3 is TGTGCCAGCTCACAGTCGGGTAGCTACGAGCAGTACTTC. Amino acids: CASSQSGSYEQYF.